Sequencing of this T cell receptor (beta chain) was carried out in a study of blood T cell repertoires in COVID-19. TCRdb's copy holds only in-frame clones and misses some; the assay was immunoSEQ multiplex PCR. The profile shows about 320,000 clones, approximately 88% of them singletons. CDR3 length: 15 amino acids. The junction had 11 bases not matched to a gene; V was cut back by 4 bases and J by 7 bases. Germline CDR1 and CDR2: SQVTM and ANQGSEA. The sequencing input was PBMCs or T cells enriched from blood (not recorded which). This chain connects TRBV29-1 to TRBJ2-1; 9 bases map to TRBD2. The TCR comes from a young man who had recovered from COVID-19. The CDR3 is CSVVSSGALVNEQFF. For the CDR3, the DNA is TGCAGCGTTGTCTCTAGCGGGGCCTTGGTGAATGAGCAGTTCTTC.